Here is one T cell receptor (beta chain) with its context. The entry originates in a study of blood T cell repertoires in COVID-19. As for the study in general: Acute and convalescent COVID-19 specimens originated in the United States, Italy and Spain. PBMCs, B-cell-depleted T cells, or T cells were the source of the cDNA or gDNA that made up the material.

The CDR3 consists of 13 residues. Germline V gene sequence: CDR1 SGHTA, CDR2 FQGNSA. The germline V and J ends were trimmed by 5 bases and 4 bases, with 11 bases remaining between them. Methods used by the authors: The authors estimated nucleated cell counts from reference gene primer amplification. Data came from immunoSEQ multiplex PCR; TCRdb stores just in-frame clones and leaves some out. From that table come the V and J calls and clone size; the DNA was used to work out D and trimming. This sample carries approximately 120,000 clones, roughly 90% of them seen once, and the ten largest clones take 2.1%. During active infection, Seattle patients enrolled and were then monitored through disease.

The chain combines TRBV7-2 with TRBJ2-5, with D tentatively TRBD1 (5 bases). Sequenced: peripheral blood. The receptor was isolated from a man in his fifties or sixties with COVID-19, enrolled during active disease. The DNA of the CDR3 is TGTGCCAGCAGCGCGGACACACGAGAGACCCAGTACTTC. Its translation is CASSADTRETQYF. The whole variable domain, remainder taken from reference TRBV7-2 and TRBJ2-5, is GAGVSQSPSNKVTEKGKDVELRCDPISGHTALYWYRQSLGQGLEFLIYFQGNSAPDKSGLPSDRFSAERTGGSVSTLTIQRTQQEDSAVYLCASSADTRETQYFGPGTRLLVL.